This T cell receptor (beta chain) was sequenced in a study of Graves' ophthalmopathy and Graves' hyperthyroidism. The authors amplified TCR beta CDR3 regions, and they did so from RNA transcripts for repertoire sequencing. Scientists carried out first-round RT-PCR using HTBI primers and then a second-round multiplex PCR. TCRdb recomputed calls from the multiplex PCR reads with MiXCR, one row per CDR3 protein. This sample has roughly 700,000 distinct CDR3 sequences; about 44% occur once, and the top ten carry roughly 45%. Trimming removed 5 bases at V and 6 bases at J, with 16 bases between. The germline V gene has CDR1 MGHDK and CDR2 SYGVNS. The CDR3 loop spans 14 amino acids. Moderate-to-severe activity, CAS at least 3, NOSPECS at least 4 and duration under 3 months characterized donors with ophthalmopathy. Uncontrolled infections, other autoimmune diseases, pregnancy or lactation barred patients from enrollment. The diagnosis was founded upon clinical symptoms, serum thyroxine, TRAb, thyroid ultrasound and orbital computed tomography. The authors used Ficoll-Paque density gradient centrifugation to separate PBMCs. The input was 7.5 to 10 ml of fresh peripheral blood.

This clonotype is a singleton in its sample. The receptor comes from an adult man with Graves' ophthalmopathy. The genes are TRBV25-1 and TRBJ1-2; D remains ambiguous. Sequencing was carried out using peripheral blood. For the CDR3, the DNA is TGTGCCAGCAGTTTACTCCTAAACTGGAATGGCTACACCTTC. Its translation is CASSLLLNWNGYTF.